The 15 T cell receptor beta chains below all came from one sample that was sequenced in a study of blood T cell repertoires in COVID-19. Clones were sequenced by immunoSEQ multiplex PCR, and TCRdb holds only the in-frame ones, with some missing. The table has some 160,000 clones, around four fifths seen once; the top ten hold under 15%. Sequenced input: peripheral blood. The receptors shown here come from an older man who had recovered from COVID-19.

This rearrangement joins TRBV7-3 to TRBJ2-5; 7 bases map to TRBD1. Germline CDR1 reads SGHTA; CDR2 reads FQGTGA. This CDR3 region has 14 residues. V dropped 4 bases and J dropped 5; count of bases not matched to a gene: 7. The CDR3 nucleotides read TGTGCCAGCAGCTCTGGACAGGTGGGGGAGACCCAGTACTTC. Protein sequence: CASSSGQVGETQYF.

The gene calls are TRBV6-5 and TRBJ2-1; 8 positions match TRBD2. This CDR3 has 13 amino acids. The germline CDR1 and CDR2 sequences are MNHEY and SVGAGI. Unmatched junction bases numbered 9, after V lost 10 bases and J lost 7 bases. Here the CDR3 reads CATLSGIRNEQFF. CDR3 nucleotide sequence: TGTGCCACCCTTAGCGGGATCAGGAATGAGCAGTTCTTC.

Only one count was recorded for this clone. The rearrangement uses TRBV7-3 and TRBJ2-2, with D maybe TRBD2 (7 bases). Trimming stripped 5 bases from V and 0 bases from J, with 10 bases between. Germline V gene sequence: CDR1 SGHTA, CDR2 FQGTGA. The CDR3 is 15 amino acids. The CDR3 coding sequence is TGTGCCAGCAGCCCCGGGGGGCCGAACACCGGGGAGCTGTTTTTT. Amino acids: CASSPGGPNTGELFF.

The chain has TRBV5-1 and TRBJ1-6, with D hard to call. The CDR3 has 15 amino acids. CDR1 SGHRS and CDR2 YFSETQ come from the germline V gene. V was trimmed by 4 bases and J by 8 bases, leaving 16 bases between them. The CDR3 sequence: CASSPGSALDSPLHF. Here the CDR3 DNA reads TGCGCCAGCAGCCCCGGTTCCGCATTGGATTCACCCCTCCACTTT.

The V gene is TRBV29-1, the J gene TRBJ2-6; a weak D match, TRBD2 (7 bases). Germline CDR1 is SQVTM and CDR2 is ANQGSEA. This CDR3 is built from 14 residues. The V and J ends lost 6 bases and 2 bases respectively, with 11 bases between them. The CDR3 sequence is CSVRGTTGANVLTF. CDR3 sequence (DNA): TGCAGCGTGAGGGGGACTACTGGGGCCAACGTCCTGACTTTC. Full variable domain (missing parts from reference TRBV29-1 and TRBJ2-6): SAVISQKPSRDICQRGTSLTIQCQVDSQVTMMFWYRQQPGQSLTLIATANQGSEATYESGFVIDKFPISRPNLTFSTLTVSNMSPEDSSIYLCSVRGTTGANVLTFGAGSRLTVL.

V usage is TRBV4-1 and J usage is TRBJ2-1; TRBD2 matches 16 bases. The CDR3 is 19 amino acids. The V gene's germline CDR1 is MGHRA and CDR2 YSYEKL. The junction had 7 bases not matched to a gene; V was cut back by 2 bases and J by 3 bases. The CDR3 DNA is TGCGCCAGCAGCCAAACCGGGACTAGCGGGAGGGCGGTCTACAATGAGCAGTTCTTC. Its protein product is CASSQTGTSGRAVYNEQFF.

V gene TRBV18 combines with J gene TRBJ2-1, with D perhaps matching TRBD1 (6 bases). Germline CDR1 reads KGHSH; CDR2 reads LQKENI. V gave up 0 bases and J gave up 9 bases, with 9 bases separating them. The CDR3 is 13 residues long. The CDR3 DNA is TGTGCCAGCTCACCACCCGGACAGATTGAGCAGTTCTTC. Residues: CASSPPGQIEQFF.

This clone appeared a few times. This chain connects TRBV19 to TRBJ1-2; no definite D call. V was cut by 6 bases and J by 3 bases, with 26 bases left in between. The CDR3 is 18 amino acids. Germline loops: CDR1 LNHDA, CDR2 SQIVND (reference sequence). The CDR3 region has the DNA TGTGCCAGTAGCCGCGACCCTGTCACGGGGAGCAGGTACTATGGCTACACCTTC. Protein sequence: CASSRDPVTGSRYYGYTF.

The rearrangement joins TRBV7-3 to TRBJ1-5; tentatively, D is TRBD1 (5 bases). Deletions cut 1 base from V and 4 bases from J, with 14 bases between. This CDR3 comprises 16 residues. Germline V gives CDR1 SGHTA, CDR2 FQGTGA. This chain's CDR3 is CASSLNVTADNQPQHF. CDR3 nucleotides: TGTGCCAGCAGCTTAAACGTGACAGCCGATAATCAGCCCCAGCATTTT.

V and J are TRBV18 and TRBJ1-1; tentatively, D is TRBD1 (5 bases). Per germline, CDR1 KGHSH and CDR2 LQKENI. CDR3 length equals 14 residues. Trimming took 5 bases from V and 1 from J, leaving 11 bases between them. CDR3 amino acids: CASSGGTANTEAFF. The CDR3 coding sequence is TGTGCCAGCTCAGGGGGGACGGCGAACACTGAAGCTTTCTTT.

This clone was detected once. This rearrangement joins TRBV18 to TRBJ2-2; 7 positions match TRBD2. The CDR3 extends over 15 amino acids. The germline V gene encodes CDR1 KGHSH and CDR2 LQKENI. The trim removed 6 bases at V and 6 bases at J, leaving 10 bases unmatched. In DNA, the CDR3 is TGTGCCAGCTCTCCCGGACTAGTTTTCGCCGGGGAGCTGTTTTTT. Protein sequence: CASSPGLVFAGELFF.

The V gene is TRBV9, the J gene TRBJ2-6, with D possibly matching TRBD2 (5 bases). Germline CDR1 and CDR2: SGDLS and YYNGEE. V lost 3 bases and J 4 bases, leaving 11 bases between the germline ends. The CDR3 runs 15 residues. CDR3 sequence: CASSAQRGGANVLTF. The CDR3 nucleotides are TGTGCCAGCAGCGCGCAGAGAGGGGGGGCCAACGTCCTGACTTTC.

The chain uses TRBV2 and TRBJ2-2, with no clear D. In germline, CDR1 is SNHLY, CDR2 FYNNEI. Trimming took 8 bases from V and 4 from J, leaving 8 bases between them. The CDR3 runs 12 residues. The CDR3 DNA reads TGTGCCAGCTCGACAACCACCGGGGAGCTGTTTTTT. Its protein product is CASSTTTGELFF.

The V gene is TRBV4-1, the J gene TRBJ2-7; D might be TRBD2 (5 bases). This CDR3 is 11 amino acids long. V dropped 5 bases and J dropped 3 bases, with 5 bases sitting between them. Germline V gene sequence: CDR1 MGHRA, CDR2 YSYEKL. CDR3 nucleotides: TGCGCCAGCAGCGGGAGCTACGAGCAGTACTTC. Translation gives CASSGSYEQYF.

This clone appeared a few times. The genes are TRBV7-9 and TRBJ1-5; weak D call: TRBD1 (5 bases). Germline CDR1 SEHNR, CDR2 FQNEAQ (reference sequence). The CDR3 loop spans 13 amino acids. V gave up 1 base and J gave up 7 bases, with 8 bases separating them. The CDR3 region has the DNA TGTGCCAGCAGCTTAGGGGGCTGGCAGCCCCAGCATTTT. Translating it yields CASSLGGWQPQHF.